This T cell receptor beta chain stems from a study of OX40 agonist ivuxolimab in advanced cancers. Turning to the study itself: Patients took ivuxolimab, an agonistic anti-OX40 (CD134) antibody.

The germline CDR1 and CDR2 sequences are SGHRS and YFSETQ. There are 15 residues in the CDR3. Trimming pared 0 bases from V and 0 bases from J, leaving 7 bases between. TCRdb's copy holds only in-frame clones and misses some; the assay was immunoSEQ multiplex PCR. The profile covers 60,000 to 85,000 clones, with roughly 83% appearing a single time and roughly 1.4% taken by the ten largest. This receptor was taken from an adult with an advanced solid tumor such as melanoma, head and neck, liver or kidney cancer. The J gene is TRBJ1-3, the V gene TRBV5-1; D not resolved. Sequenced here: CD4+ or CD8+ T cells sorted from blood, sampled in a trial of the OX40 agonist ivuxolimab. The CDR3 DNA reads TGCGCCAGCAGCTTGGCCGTCGGCTCTGGAAACACCATATATTTT. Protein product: CASSLAVGSGNTIYF.